This TCR beta chain emerged from a study of T cell responses to AZD1222 COVID-19 vaccine. Broader study findings: It was only after the peak T cell response that any repertoires were sampled. A reported finding is that nearly half of spike-specific TCRs target unmutated variant regions. Baseline seropositives among AZD1222 recipients totaled only six.

This clone appeared a few times. Its antigen is undetermined. Looked up from germline, CDR1 is SGHTA and CDR2 is FQGNSA. This CDR3 spans 11 amino acids. The V end lost 2 bases, the J end lost 5 bases, and 3 bases lay between the germline ends. Here immunoSEQ multiplex PCR was the method, and the copy in TCRdb shows in-frame clones only, minus some. The sample consists of about 89,000 clones, 70% to 90% of them appearing once. The V call is TRBV7-2, the J call TRBJ2-5, with no clear D. The receptor's source is an adult who received the AZD1222 COVID-19 vaccine. The sample here was peripheral blood, taken 28 days after the second AZD1222 dose. This CDR3 is CASSLTETQYF. CDR3 DNA sequence: TGTGCCAGCAGCTTAACTGAGACCCAGTACTTC.